The rows below give T cell receptor beta chains drawn from one sample of a study of CD8+ T cells in alopecia areata. Here immunoSEQ multiplex PCR was the method, and the copy in TCRdb shows in-frame clones only, minus some. The top ten hold 10% to 13% of the sample, which has 180,000 or so clones, roughly 53% seen once. Sequencing used CD8+ T cells sorted from blood, obtained at week 24, from a patient treated with tofacitinib. Source of these receptors: a human donor with alopecia areata. Each CDR3 is given with its conserved first and last residue. The order of the fields is J gene, V gene, clone size, D gene, CDR3 DNA, CDR3 protein. The D gene is left open where the match is weak. Where a row states a size, it is once, few, many or the class of an expanded clone; other rows omit it.

TRBJ1-2,TRBV4-1,NA,TRBD1,TGCGCCAGCAGCCAAGAGACAGGGGATGGCTACACCTTC,CASSQETGDGYTF
TRBJ2-5,TRBV27,few,NA,TGTGCCAGCAGCCTTGCGGTCGGGGAGACCCAGTACTTC,CASSLAVGETQYF
TRBJ1-1,TRBV19,NA,TRBD1,TGTGCCAGTAGGGACAGGGCAGGTGGCGATTTCTTT,CASRDRAGGDFF
TRBJ2-1,TRBV30,NA,NA,TGTGCCTGGAGTGTGGGGGGCTCCTACAATGAGCAGTTCTTC,CAWSVGGSYNEQFF
TRBJ1-1,TRBV5-6,few,NA,TGTGCCAGCAGCAAGGGGAACACTGAAGCTTTCTTT,CASSKGNTEAFF
TRBJ1-1,TRBV4-1,few,TRBD1,TGCGCCAGCAGCCAAGGGGAGGGGGCGCGCACTGAAGCTTTCTTT,CASSQGEGARTEAFF
TRBJ2-7,TRBV29-1,NA,NA,TGCAGCGTTGATGCGGGGGACAGCTCCTACGAGCAGTACTTC,CSVDAGDSSYEQYF
TRBJ2-7,TRBV13,NA,TRBD1,TGTGCCAGCAGCTTATTGTCGGGACAGGATAAGTACGAGCAGTACTTC,CASSLLSGQDKYEQYF
TRBJ1-1,TRBV7-9,NA,TRBD1,TGTGCCAGCAGACAGGGGGCTAACACTGAAGCTTTCTTT,CASRQGANTEAFF
TRBJ2-1,TRBV9,NA,NA,TGTGCCAGCAGCGTAAGGCTGGGAGGAAATCCGGATGAGCAGTTCTTC,CASSVRLGGNPDEQFF
TRBJ2-1,TRBV29-1,NA,NA,TGCAGCGTTGAAGACGCGGGCAGGCAGTTCTTC,CSVEDAGRQFF
TRBJ1-2,TRBV29-1,NA,NA,TGCAGCTTTAGGACAGTAGAAAACTATGGCTACACCTTC,CSFRTVENYGYTF
TRBJ2-1,TRBV5-1,NA,TRBD1,TGCGCCAGCACCGGACAGGGAATCAATGAGCAGTTCTTC,CASTGQGINEQFF
TRBJ2-5,TRBV27,NA,NA,TGTGCCAGCAGTCCCGGACTGCGAGTGACCCAGTACTTC,CASSPGLRVTQYF
TRBJ1-1,TRBV30,NA,NA,TGTGCCTGGAGTGTCGGGGGTAGGGGCACTGAAGCTTTCTTT,CAWSVGGRGTEAFF
TRBJ1-2,TRBV15,NA,NA,TGTGCCACCAGCAGAGTTCGTGGCCCTAACTATGGCTACACCTTC,CATSRVRGPNYGYTF
TRBJ2-2,TRBV5-4,NA,TRBD1,TGTGCCAGCAGCCGACGACAGGGACGGACCGGGGAGCTGTTTTTT,CASSRRQGRTGELFF
TRBJ2-3,TRBV4-3,few,NA,TGCGCCAGCAGCCAAGATCGGGTGGGAAGTGGTACGCAGTATTTT,CASSQDRVGSGTQYF
TRBJ2-7,TRBV7-9,NA,NA,TGTGCCAGCAGCCCCCCCGGGACCTACGAGCAGTACTTC,CASSPPGTYEQYF
TRBJ2-2,TRBV29-1,NA,NA,TGCAGCGCCTGGACCGGGGAGCTGTTTTTT,CSAWTGELFF
TRBJ2-6,TRBV29-1,few,TRBD1,TGCAGCGTTGTTTCAGGGGGCGGCTCTGGGGCCAACGTCCTGACTTTC,CSVVSGGGSGANVLTF
TRBJ2-1,TRBV30,NA,NA,TGTGCCTGGAGGGACTACTGGGATGAGCAGTTCTTC,CAWRDYWDEQFF
TRBJ1-2,TRBV29-1,few,NA,TGCAGCGTAATGGACACCAGTAACTATGGCTACACCTTC,CSVMDTSNYGYTF
TRBJ2-3,TRBV30,NA,TRBD1,TGTGCCTGGAGCGCGACAGGGGGAGGCACAGATACGCAGTATTTT,CAWSATGGGTDTQYF
TRBJ1-6,TRBV15,NA,NA,TGTGCCACCAGCAGAAATACAGGGAATCTAGCGCCCCTCCACTTT,CATSRNTGNLAPLHF
TRBJ1-2,TRBV13,NA,NA,TGTGCCAGCAGCCCACGACAGGACGGCTACACCTTC,CASSPRQDGYTF
TRBJ2-7,TRBV29-1,NA,NA,TGCAGCGTTGTGGCTGACAGCACCTACGAGCAGTACTTC,CSVVADSTYEQYF
TRBJ2-2,TRBV5-1,NA,TRBD2,TGCGCCAGCAGCCCGGGGGGGACCGGGGAGCTGTTTTTT,CASSPGGTGELFF
TRBJ1-2,TRBV7-9,NA,NA,TGTGCCAGCAGCGCCCATGGCTACACCTTC,CASSAHGYTF
TRBJ2-7,TRBV30,NA,NA,TGTGCCTGGAGTGTACAGAATGGTGCCTACGAGCAGTACTTC,CAWSVQNGAYEQYF
TRBJ2-1,TRBV7-3,NA,TRBD2,TGTGCCAGCAGCCCCGGCCTAGCGGGGGGGTGGGATGAGCAGTTCTTC,CASSPGLAGGWDEQFF
TRBJ2-3,TRBV7-9,NA,NA,TGTGCCAGCAGCTCGACCACAGATACGCAGTATTTT,CASSSTTDTQYF
TRBJ1-5,TRBV19,NA,NA,TGTGCCAGTAGTATTATGCAGGTTAAACATCAGCCCCAGCATTTT,CASSIMQVKHQPQHF
TRBJ1-1,TRBV7-2,NA,NA,TGTGCCAGCAGCCCCGACAGGACCCGATTTCTTAGGTCAAATGAAGCTTTCTTT,CASSPDRTRFLRSNEAFF
TRBJ2-1,TRBV5-6,NA,NA,TGTGCCAGCAGCTTCGGGGGCTCCTACAATGAGCAGTTCTTC,CASSFGGSYNEQFF
TRBJ1-5,TRBV27,NA,NA,TGTGCCAGCAGTTTAGGACAGAATCAGCCCCAGCATTTT,CASSLGQNQPQHF
TRBJ1-1,TRBV29-1,NA,TRBD1,TGCAGGGGGGACAGGAGCAAAGAAGCTTTCTTT,CRGDRSKEAFF
TRBJ1-1,TRBV7-8,NA,TRBD1,TGTGCCAGCAGCGACAGGGACCCTGAAGCTTTCTTT,CASSDRDPEAFF
TRBJ2-3,TRBV4-3,NA,TRBD2,TGCGCCAGCAGCCAAGGGTCAGCGGGGGGGCTTTCAGATACGCAGTATTTT,CASSQGSAGGLSDTQYF
TRBJ2-2,TRBV27,NA,NA,TGTGCCAGCAGCCCAAAAAAAGGTTTCAGGGGGGAGCTGTTTTTT,CASSPKKGFRGELFF
TRBJ2-1,TRBV11-1,NA,TRBD2,TGTGCCAGCAGCCGAACTAGCGGGGGGGCGAATGAGCAGTTCTTC,CASSRTSGGANEQFF
TRBJ2-1,TRBV7-9,NA,NA,TGTGCCAGCACCCTCATGGGTGAGCAGTTCTTC,CASTLMGEQFF
TRBJ1-2,TRBV9,NA,TRBD1,TGTGCCAGCAGCCCCCGGGACAGTTACTATGGCTACACCTTC,CASSPRDSYYGYTF
TRBJ1-1,TRBV13,NA,NA,TGTGCCAGCAGCGAAATGGGACCGAACACTGAAGCTTTCTTT,CASSEMGPNTEAFF
TRBJ2-1,TRBV11-2,NA,NA,TGTGCCAGCAGCTTAGGGGCAGGGATTGAGCAGTTCTTC,CASSLGAGIEQFF
TRBJ2-7,TRBV5-6,NA,NA,TGCGCCAGCAGCCAAGTAGCGGACTCCTACGAGCAGTACTTC,CASSQVADSYEQYF
TRBJ1-5,TRBV19,few,NA,TGTGCCAGTAGTAGCAGGGAGTATGCGGGTCAGCCCCAGCATTTT,CASSSREYAGQPQHF
TRBJ1-4,TRBV30,NA,NA,TGTGCCTGGAGATCGGGGTATGAGTATGAAAAACTGTTTTTT,CAWRSGYEYEKLFF
TRBJ2-7,TRBV29-1,NA,NA,TGCAGCGTTGAAGAAACGAGGGAGCAGTACTTC,CSVEETREQYF
TRBJ2-1,TRBV29-1,NA,NA,TGCAGCGCTTGGGTGAGCGATGAGCAGTTCTTC,CSAWVSDEQFF
TRBJ2-7,TRBV7-2,few,NA,TGTGCCAGCAGCTTATACCCAGGGCCTTACGAGCAGTACTTC,CASSLYPGPYEQYF
TRBJ1-2,TRBV19,NA,NA,TGTGCCAGTAGTGAGGGCAGAAACTATGGCTACACCTTC,CASSEGRNYGYTF
TRBJ2-3,TRBV11-2,NA,TRBD1,TGTGCCAGCAGCTTGACAGGGGTAGTGGTAGATACGCAGTATTTT,CASSLTGVVVDTQYF
TRBJ1-5,TRBV10-3,NA,TRBD1,TGTGCCATCAGTGAGCTGGGACAGAATCAGCCCCAGCATTTT,CAISELGQNQPQHF